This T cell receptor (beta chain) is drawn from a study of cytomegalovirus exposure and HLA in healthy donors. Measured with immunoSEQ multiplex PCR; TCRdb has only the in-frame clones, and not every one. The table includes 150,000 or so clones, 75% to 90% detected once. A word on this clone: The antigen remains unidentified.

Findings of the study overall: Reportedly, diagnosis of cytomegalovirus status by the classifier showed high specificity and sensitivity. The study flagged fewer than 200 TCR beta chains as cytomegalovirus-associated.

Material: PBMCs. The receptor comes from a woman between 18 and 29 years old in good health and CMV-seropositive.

CDR3 region: CASSLVQSNEKLFF. In DNA, the CDR3 is TGTGCCAGCAGCTTAGTACAGAGTAATGAAAAACTGTTTTTT. The chain couples TRBV7-9 to TRBJ1-4; no reliable D call. The V end was cut by 1 base, the J end by 4 bases, with 7 bases between. CDR1 SEHNR and CDR2 FQNEAQ come from the germline V gene (reference sequence). This CDR3 is 14 amino acids long.